The 15 T cell receptor beta chains below come from one sample, sequenced in a study of blood T cell repertoires in COVID-19. Here immunoSEQ multiplex PCR was the method, and the copy in TCRdb shows in-frame clones only, minus some. The sample carries some 530,000 clones, roughly nine tenths recorded once. Sequenced material: PBMCs or T cells enriched from blood (not recorded which). The source is a woman between 55 and 75 years old who had recovered from COVID-19.

The gene calls are TRBV2 and TRBJ1-5; no clear D gene. V was pared by 5 bases and J by 2 bases, with 4 bases between. This CDR3 spans 12 amino acids. The germline gives CDR1 SNHLY, CDR2 FYNNEI. CDR3 coding DNA: TGTGCCAGCAGTTTAGGCAATCAGCCCCAGCATTTT. It translates to CASSLGNQPQHF.

Worth noting for this clone: In the same sample, other DNA sequences code for this CDR3. The chain has TRBV5-1 and TRBJ1-1; a weak D match, TRBD1 (5 bases). The V end lost 5 bases, the J end lost 0 bases, and 8 bases lay between the germline ends. CDR3 length equals 13 residues. The germline CDR1 and CDR2 sequences are SGHRS and YFSETQ. The CDR3 region is CASRETVNTEAFF. The DNA of the CDR3 is TGCGCCAGCAGGGAGACAGTGAACACTGAAGCTTTCTTT.

V and J are TRBV7-2 and TRBJ1-4; D gene unclear. Per germline, CDR1 SGHTA and CDR2 FQGNSA. V dropped 5 bases and J dropped 0 bases, with 10 bases sitting between them. This CDR3 comprises 15 residues. For the CDR3, the DNA is TGTGCCAGCAGCACTTACAGTGCAACTAATGAAAAACTGTTTTTT. It encodes CASSTYSATNEKLFF.

This clone has only a few counts. The chain employs TRBV2 and TRBJ1-4; no clear D. Germline CDR1 and CDR2: SNHLY and FYNNEI. The CDR3 totals 15 residues. With 0 bases removed from V and 8 bases from J, the gap between germline ends came to 13 bases. CDR3 nucleotides: TGTGCCAGCAGTGAAGCGCTTCTAAGTAGAGAAAAACTGTTTTTT. Protein: CASSEALLSREKLFF.

This clone was observed a single time. The genes are TRBV30 and TRBJ1-1; 10 nucleotides line up with TRBD1. Germline CDR1 reads GTSNPN; CDR2 reads SVGIG (reference sequence). The V gene end was trimmed by 6 bases and the J gene end by 4 bases; junction bases not matched to a gene: 5. This CDR3 comprises 13 residues. The CDR3 DNA follows: TGTGCCTGCCAACGGACAGGGGGCACTGAAGCTTTCTTT. This translates into CACQRTGGTEAFF.

This clone was seen just once. This chain links TRBV6-5 with TRBJ2-2; D is uncertain. CDR1 and CDR2 (germline): MNHEY, SVGAGI. Trimming removed 7 bases from V and 4 bases from J, with 13 bases in between. The CDR3 contains 14 residues. CDR3 amino acids: CASNRQESTGELFF. In DNA, the CDR3 is TGTGCCAGCAACCGGCAGGAAAGCACCGGGGAGCTGTTTTTT.

Points on this clone: The sample holds other DNA sequences that translate to the same CDR3. The V and J genes are TRBV5-6 and TRBJ1-2, with TRBD1 matching 7 bases. With V trimmed by 4 bases and J by 5 bases, 5 bases remained unmatched. The CDR3 spans 13 residues. Germline lookup yields CDR1 SGHDT and CDR2 YYEEEE. CDR3 DNA: TGTGCCAGCAGCCCCGGGACAGCTTATGGCTACACCTTC. Translated: CASSPGTAYGYTF. The full variable domain, rest sourced from reference TRBV5-6 and TRBJ1-2, is DAGVTQSPTHLIKTRGQQVTLRCSPKSGHDTVSWYQQALGQGPQFIFQYYEEEERQRGNFPDRFSGHQFPNYSSELNVNALLLGDSALYLCASSPGTAYGYTFGSGTRLTVV.

J is TRBJ1-5 and V is TRBV2, with 7 bases aligning to TRBD1. V shed 8 bases and J 3 bases; nucleotides not matched to a gene: 7. CDR3 size: 14 residues. Germline assignment: CDR1 SNHLY and CDR2 FYNNEI. The CDR3 nucleotides read TGTGCCAGCCTTGACAGGGCGACCAATCAGCCCCAGCATTTT. Translating gives CASLDRATNQPQHF.

The chain couples TRBV24-1 to TRBJ2-2; 11 nucleotides align to TRBD1. Germline trimming cut 8 bases from V and 5 bases from J; bases unmatched to any gene: 3. There are 14 residues in the CDR3. CDR1 KGHDR and CDR2 SFDVKD come from the germline V gene. CDR3 protein: CATTGTGGTGELFF. In DNA, the CDR3 is TGTGCCACCACCGGGACAGGGGGAACCGGGGAGCTGTTTTTT.

V is TRBV4-2 and J is TRBJ1-5; 7 positions agree with TRBD1. The CDR3 runs to 15 residues. The J segment lost 2 bases and the V segment lost 0 bases, leaving 1 base of the junction unmatched. Looked up from germline, CDR1 is LGHNA and CDR2 is YNFKEQ. CDR3 loop: CASSQDGTGNQPQHF. DNA for the CDR3: TGTGCCAGCAGCCAAGACGGGACAGGCAATCAGCCCCAGCATTTT.

The rearrangement joins TRBV15 to TRBJ2-1; D is uncertain. Germline CDR1 reads LNHNV; CDR2 reads YYDKDF (reference sequence). Trimming took off 8 bases at V and 4 bases at J, with 18 bases between the two ends. The CDR3 consists of 15 residues. CDR3: CATLRVPPGYNEQFF. The CDR3 coding sequence is TGTGCCACCCTCAGAGTACCCCCCGGGTACAATGAGCAGTTCTTC. Using reference TRBV15 and TRBJ2-1 for the parts outside the CDR3, the full variable domain is DAMVIQNPRYQVTQFGKPVTLSCSQTLNHNVMYWYQQKSSQAPKLLFHYYDKDFNNEADTPDNFQSRRPNTSFCFLDIRSPGLGDTAMYLCATLRVPPGYNEQFFGPGTRLTVL.

The table lists this clone with a count of one. The chain is built from TRBV18 and TRBJ2-7; 7 nucleotides align to TRBD2. The germline gives CDR1 KGHSH, CDR2 LQKENI. The CDR3 sequence is 13 residues long. J gave up 6 bases and V 4 bases, and 6 bases lay outside the gene matches. The CDR3 loop reads CASSLVGGGEQYV. The CDR3 DNA reads as TGTGCCAGCTCACTTGTTGGGGGGGGCGAGCAGTACGTC.

The chain employs TRBV10-3 and TRBJ2-6; D unclear. In germline, CDR1 is ENHRY, CDR2 SYGVKD. V lost 10 bases to trimming and J lost 2 bases, with 18 bases between them. The CDR3 loop spans 16 amino acids. CDR3 protein: CANSRGLFPGANVLTF. The CDR3 bases are TGTGCCAACTCCAGAGGTCTCTTCCCTGGGGCCAACGTCCTGACTTTC.

This clone was observed a handful of times. The chain employs TRBV7-2 and TRBJ1-1, with no clear D. Germline values: CDR1 SGHTA, CDR2 FQGNSA. The CDR3 sequence is 13 residues long. The V end was cut by 3 bases, the J end by 4 bases, with 9 bases between. DNA for the CDR3: TGTGCCAGCAGCTTTTCCCTAAGCACTGAAGCTTTCTTT. Its translation is CASSFSLSTEAFF.

The rearrangement joins TRBV3-1 (or the pseudogene TRBV3-2) to TRBJ1-6, with TRBD1 matching 7 bases. Per germline, CDR1 LGHDT and CDR2 YNNKEL (reference sequence). The J segment lost 5 bases and the V segment lost 6 bases, leaving 7 bases of the junction unmatched. CDR3 length: 15 amino acids. CDR3 in amino acids: CASRQTTGDNSPLHF. Written as DNA, the CDR3 is TGTGCCAGCAGGCAGACTACAGGGGATAATTCACCCCTCCACTTT.